The 18 T cell receptor beta chains given below trace back to one sample, sequenced in a study of blood T cell repertoires in COVID-19. Assay: immunoSEQ multiplex PCR; the TCRdb copy retains only in-frame clones and omits some. Among over 200,000 clones listed, more than 65% were seen once. The sample taken for sequencing was peripheral blood. These receptors were collected from a man between 50 and 59 years old with active or convalescent COVID-19.

The V call is TRBV10-3, the J call TRBJ2-1; tentative D call: TRBD1 (6 bases). Trimming removed 2 bases from V and 4 bases from J, with 15 bases in between. CDR3 length: 16 amino acids. From germline, CDR1 is ENHRY and CDR2 SYGVKD. Here the CDR3 reads CAISEPEGGIYNEQFF. CDR3 bases: TGTGCCATCAGTGAGCCCGAAGGGGGTATTTACAATGAGCAGTTCTTC.

This clone turned up a few times. The chain joins TRBV7-2 to TRBJ1-4; TRBD1 might be the D (5 bases). The CDR3 is made up of 15 amino acids. Per the germline V gene, CDR1 is SGHTA and CDR2 is FQGNSA. The V gene lost 5 bases and the J gene lost 2 bases, with 12 bases spanning the gap. The CDR3 sequence: CASSPGGETNEKLFF. CDR3 DNA sequence: TGTGCCAGCAGCCCTGGGGGGGAGACTAATGAAAAACTGTTTTTT. The full variable domain, with the rest looked up from reference TRBV7-2 and TRBJ1-4, is GAGVSQSPSNKVTEKGKDVELRCDPISGHTALYWYRQSLGQGLEFLIYFQGNSAPDKSGLPSDRFSAERTGGSVSTLTIQRTQQEDSAVYLCASSPGGETNEKLFFGSGTQLSVL.

The J gene is TRBJ1-4, the V gene TRBV5-1; 12 nucleotides align to TRBD1. The CDR3 spans 17 residues. CDR1 SGHRS and CDR2 YFSETQ come from the germline V gene. V trimming: 3 bases; J trimming: 3 bases; junction bases outside the gene matches: 6. The CDR3 bases are TGCGCCAGCAGCTCGGGACAGGGGGCGCGGGCTAATGAAAAACTGTTTTTT. It yields the protein CASSSGQGARANEKLFF.

The genes are TRBV19 and TRBJ1-2; D perhaps matches TRBD1 (6 bases). The germline CDR1 and CDR2 sequences are LNHDA and SQIVND (reference sequence). This CDR3 is 14 amino acids long. With 5 bases removed from V and 8 bases from J, the gap between germline ends came to 18 bases. Written as DNA, the CDR3 is TGTGCCAGTAGTGTCCGGGACACCACGAGGGGCTACACCTTC. Its protein is CASSVRDTTRGYTF.

The chain recombines TRBV3-1 (or the pseudogene TRBV3-2) with TRBJ1-2, with D tentatively TRBD1 (6 bases). V shed 0 bases and J shed 8 bases, with 13 bases lying between them. CDR3 length equals 14 residues. Germline V CDR1 and CDR2: LGHDT, YNNKEL (reference sequence). Here the CDR3 reads CASSQDQRGGGYTF. In DNA form, the CDR3 reads TGTGCCAGCAGCCAAGATCAAAGGGGGGGCGGCTACACCTTC.

The chain links TRBV29-1 to TRBJ1-4, with 11 bases that match TRBD1. From germline, CDR1 is SQVTM and CDR2 ANQGSEA. V lost 7 bases and J lost 6; bases outside the gene matches: 4. This CDR3 region has 13 residues. The CDR3 nucleotides read TGCAGCGGGACAGGGGGCGTTGATGAAAAACTGTTTTTT. This sequence encodes CSGTGGVDEKLFF.

This clone was counted once. The chain employs TRBV30 and TRBJ2-5; the match to TRBD2 covers 11 bases. The CDR3 contains 15 residues. V was pared by 0 bases and J by 5 bases, with 5 bases of the junction left unmatched. CDR1 is GTSNPN, CDR2 SVGIG, per germline (reference sequence). Here the CDR3 reads CAWSVLAGEMETQYF. The CDR3 region has the DNA TGTGCCTGGAGTGTACTAGCGGGGGAAATGGAGACCCAGTACTTC.

Only a few counts were recorded for this clone. CDR3 nucleotides: TGTGCCACCAGTGATCCGGCGACAGGTGCTAACTATGGCTACACCTTC. Residues: CATSDPATGANYGYTF. The chain combines TRBV24-1 with TRBJ1-2; perhaps TRBD1 as D (6 bases). Trimming shortened V by 3 bases and J by 0 bases, and 13 bases separated the two germline ends. CDR3 length: 16 amino acids. CDR1 and CDR2 (germline): KGHDR, SFDVKD.

This clone was counted only a few times. The gene calls are TRBV2 and TRBJ1-6; D perhaps matches TRBD1 (5 bases). Trimming shortened V by 3 bases and J by 10 bases, and 13 bases separated the two germline ends. The CDR3 runs to 14 residues. Germline CDR1 SNHLY, CDR2 FYNNEI. CDR3 nucleotides: TGTGCCAGCAGTGAGGAGGGGTTTAGATCACCCCTCCACTTT. This translates into CASSEEGFRSPLHF.

This clone was observed once. V is TRBV3-1 (or the pseudogene TRBV3-2) and J is TRBJ1-4; 11 nucleotides line up with TRBD1. Germline CDR1 reads LGHDT; CDR2 reads YNNKEL (reference sequence). V shed 4 bases, J shed 5 bases, and the junction held 3 bases outside the gene matches. The CDR3 has 15 amino acids. CDR3 sequence reads: CASSPRDRGNEKLFF. The CDR3 coding sequence is TGTGCCAGCAGCCCCCGGGACAGGGGGAATGAAAAACTGTTTTTT.

The rearrangement joins TRBV7-3 to TRBJ2-1; TRBD2 aligns across 10 bases. V trimming: 6 bases; J trimming: 8 bases; junction bases outside the gene matches: 10. This CDR3 spans 15 amino acids. CDR1 is SGHTA and CDR2 is FQGTGA in the germline V gene. The CDR3: CASSSSGGVVDEQFF. CDR3 in DNA: TGTGCCAGCAGTTCCAGCGGGGGGGTAGTCGATGAGCAGTTCTTC.

At least ten counts were recorded for this clone. The V gene is TRBV5-6, the J gene TRBJ1-1; D is undetermined. CDR3 length equals 14 residues. Germline V gene lookup returns CDR1 SGHDT and CDR2 YYEEEE. Trimming took off 7 bases at V and 2 bases at J, with 15 bases between the two ends. The CDR3 region is CASSLGSHNTEAFF. The CDR3 DNA sequence: TGTGCCAGCTCCCTGGGGAGCCACAACACTGAAGCTTTCTTT.

The CDR3 nucleotides read TGTGCCAGTAGTATGACCGCAGGCAGCACTGAAGCTTTCTTT. It encodes CASSMTAGSTEAFF. V gene TRBV19 combines with J gene TRBJ1-1; D not certain. Trimming left V 3 bases short and J 4 bases short, with 12 bases between. The CDR3 sequence is 14 residues long. Germline lookup yields CDR1 LNHDA and CDR2 SQIVND (reference sequence). Supplemented by reference TRBV19 and TRBJ1-1, the full variable domain reads DGGITQSPKYLFRKEGQNVTLSCEQNLNHDAMYWYRQDPGQGLRLIYYSQIVNDFQKGDIAEGYSVSREKKESFPLTVTSAQKNPTAFYLCASSMTAGSTEAFFGQGTRLTVV.

CDR3 DNA: TGTGCCAGTAGCCCAACAGGGGTGGAAGGCTACACCTTC. This encodes CASSPTGVEGYTF. V and J are TRBV19 and TRBJ1-2; 7 positions match TRBD1. The V gene end was trimmed by 6 bases and the J gene end by 8 bases; junction bases not matched to a gene: 9. The germline gives CDR1 LNHDA, CDR2 SQIVND (reference sequence). The CDR3 is made up of 13 amino acids.

The rearrangement uses TRBV5-6 and TRBJ2-6, with D unclear. The germline V gene has CDR1 SGHDT and CDR2 YYEEEE. Trimming pared 5 bases from V and 2 bases from J, leaving 11 bases between. CDR3 length: 15 residues. As DNA, the CDR3 is TGTGCCAGCAGTCTACGCGGCCCTGGGGCCAACGTCCTGACTTTC. Translation: CASSLRGPGANVLTF.

The rearrangement uses TRBV5-4 and TRBJ2-3; 11 bases match TRBD2. V shed 3 bases, J shed 5 bases, and the junction held 5 bases outside the gene matches. CDR1 SGHNT and CDR2 YYREEE come from the germline V gene (reference sequence). The CDR3 is made up of 15 amino acids. The CDR3 here is CASSSLAGGQDTQYF. The CDR3 nucleotides read TGTGCCAGCAGCTCCTTAGCGGGGGGGCAAGATACGCAGTATTTT.

The chain combines TRBV5-4 with TRBJ2-1; D possibly corresponds to TRBD2 (7 bases). Trimming cost V 0 bases and J 2 bases, with 9 bases left between them. In germline, CDR1 is SGHNT, CDR2 YYREEE (reference sequence). The CDR3 spans 15 residues. The CDR3 DNA follows: TGTGCCAGCAGCTTGGAGGGGGGGCCCTACAATGAGCAGTTCTTC. Translating it yields CASSLEGGPYNEQFF.

The J gene is TRBJ2-3, the V gene TRBV2, with 8 bases fitting TRBD2. The CDR3 spans 19 residues. The V gene end was trimmed by 1 base and the J gene end by 2 bases; junction bases not matched to a gene: 14. Germline V gene sequence: CDR1 SNHLY, CDR2 FYNNEI. CDR3 loop: CASSEVVQWRGEPTDTQYF. The CDR3 nucleotides are TGTGCCAGCAGTGAAGTTGTCCAATGGCGGGGGGAGCCCACAGATACGCAGTATTTT.